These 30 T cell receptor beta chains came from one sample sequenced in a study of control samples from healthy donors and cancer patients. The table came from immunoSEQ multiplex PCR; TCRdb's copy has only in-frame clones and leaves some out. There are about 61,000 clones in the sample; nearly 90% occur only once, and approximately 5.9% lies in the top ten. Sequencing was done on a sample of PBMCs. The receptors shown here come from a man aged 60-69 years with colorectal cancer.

The CDR3 DNA reads TGTGCCACCCTAGTTTGGACAGACACCGGGGAGCTGTTTTTT. As protein: CATLVWTDTGELFF. The chain links TRBV21-1 to TRBJ2-2; TRBD1 was called by the table and not checked on the DNA. TRBV21-1 is described as a pseudogene. The CDR3 is made up of 14 amino acids.

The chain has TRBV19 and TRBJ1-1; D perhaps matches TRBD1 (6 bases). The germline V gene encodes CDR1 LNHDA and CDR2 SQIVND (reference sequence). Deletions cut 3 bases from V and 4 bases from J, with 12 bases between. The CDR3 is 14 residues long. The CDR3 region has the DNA TGTGCCAGTAGTATTGAAGGGGGAGCCACTGAAGCTTTCTTT. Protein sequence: CASSIEGGATEAFF.

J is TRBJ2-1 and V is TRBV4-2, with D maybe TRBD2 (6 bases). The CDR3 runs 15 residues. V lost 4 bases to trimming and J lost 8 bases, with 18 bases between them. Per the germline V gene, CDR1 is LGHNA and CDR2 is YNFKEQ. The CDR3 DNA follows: TGTGCCAGCAGCCGTGGGGGAGGTGCTGGCGATGAGCAGTTCTTC. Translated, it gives CASSRGGGAGDEQFF.

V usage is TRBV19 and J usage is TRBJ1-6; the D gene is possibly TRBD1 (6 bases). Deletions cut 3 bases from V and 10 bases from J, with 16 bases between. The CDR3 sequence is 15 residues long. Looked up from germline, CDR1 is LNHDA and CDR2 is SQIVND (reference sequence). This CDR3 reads CASSIRTAYESPLHF. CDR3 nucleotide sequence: TGTGCCAGTAGTATCCGGACAGCCTACGAGTCACCCCTCCACTTT. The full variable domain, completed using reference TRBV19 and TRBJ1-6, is DGGITQSPKYLFRKEGQNVTLSCEQNLNHDAMYWYRQDPGQGLRLIYYSQIVNDFQKGDIAEGYSVSREKKESFPLTVTSAQKNPTAFYLCASSIRTAYESPLHFGNGTRLTVT.

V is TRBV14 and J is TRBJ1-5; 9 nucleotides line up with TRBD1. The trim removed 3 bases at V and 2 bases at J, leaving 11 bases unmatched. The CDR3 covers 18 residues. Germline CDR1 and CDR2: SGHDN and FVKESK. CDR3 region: CASSQPPSGQGGNQPQHF. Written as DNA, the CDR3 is TGTGCCAGCAGCCAGCCCCCGTCGGGACAGGGTGGCAATCAGCCCCAGCATTTT.

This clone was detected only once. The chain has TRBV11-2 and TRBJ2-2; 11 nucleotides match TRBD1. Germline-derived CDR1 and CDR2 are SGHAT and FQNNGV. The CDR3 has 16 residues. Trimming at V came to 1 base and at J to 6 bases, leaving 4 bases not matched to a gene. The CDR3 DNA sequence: TGTGCCAGCAGCTTAGTCAGGACAGGGGGCTCCGGGGAGCTGTTTTTT. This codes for CASSLVRTGGSGELFF.

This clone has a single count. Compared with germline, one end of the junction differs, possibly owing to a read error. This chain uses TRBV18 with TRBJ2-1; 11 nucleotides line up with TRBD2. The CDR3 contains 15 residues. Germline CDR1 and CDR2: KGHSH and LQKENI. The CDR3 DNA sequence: TGTGCCAGCTCTCCACTAGCGGGGGAAGACAATGAGCAGTTCTTC. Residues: CASSPLAGEDNEQFF. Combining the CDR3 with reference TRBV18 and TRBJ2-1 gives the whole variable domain NAGVMQNPRHLVRRRGQEARLRCSPMKGHSHVYWYRQLPEEGLKFMVYLQKENIIDESGMPKERFSAEFPKEGPSILRIQQVVRGDSAAYFCASSPLAGEDNEQFFGPGTRLTVL.

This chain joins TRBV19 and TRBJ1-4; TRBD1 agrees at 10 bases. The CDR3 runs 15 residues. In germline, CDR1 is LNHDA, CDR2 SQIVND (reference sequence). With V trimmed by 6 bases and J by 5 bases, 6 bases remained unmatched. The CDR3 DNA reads TGTGCCAGTAGCGACAGGGGGCAACCCAATGAAAAACTGTTTTTT. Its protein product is CASSDRGQPNEKLFF.

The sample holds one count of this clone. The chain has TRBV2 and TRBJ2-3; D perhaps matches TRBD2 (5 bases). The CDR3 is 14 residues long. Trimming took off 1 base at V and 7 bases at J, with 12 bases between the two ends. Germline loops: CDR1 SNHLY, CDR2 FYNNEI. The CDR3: CASSEVTTAHTQYF. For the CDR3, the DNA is TGTGCCAGCAGTGAAGTGACTACGGCCCATACGCAGTATTTT.

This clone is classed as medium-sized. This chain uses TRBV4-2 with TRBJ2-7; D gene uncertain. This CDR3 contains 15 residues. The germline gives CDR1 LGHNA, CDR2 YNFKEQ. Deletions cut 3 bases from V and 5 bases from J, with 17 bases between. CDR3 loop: CASSQELASGDEQYF. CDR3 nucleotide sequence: TGTGCCAGCAGCCAGGAGTTGGCCTCAGGCGACGAGCAGTACTTC.

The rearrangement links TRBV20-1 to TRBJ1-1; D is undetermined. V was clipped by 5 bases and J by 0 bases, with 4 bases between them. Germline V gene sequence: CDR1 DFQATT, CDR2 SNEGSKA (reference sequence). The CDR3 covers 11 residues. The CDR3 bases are TGCAGTGCTTGGCTGAACACTGAAGCTTTCTTT. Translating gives CSAWLNTEAFF.

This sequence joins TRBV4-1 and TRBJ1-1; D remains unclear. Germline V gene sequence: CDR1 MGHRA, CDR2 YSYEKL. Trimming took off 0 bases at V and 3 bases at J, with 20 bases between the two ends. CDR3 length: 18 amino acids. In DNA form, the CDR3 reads TGCGCCAGCAGCCAAGAAGCTCACCTCCGTTTTGGCGACACTGAAGCTTTCTTT. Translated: CASSQEAHLRFGDTEAFF.

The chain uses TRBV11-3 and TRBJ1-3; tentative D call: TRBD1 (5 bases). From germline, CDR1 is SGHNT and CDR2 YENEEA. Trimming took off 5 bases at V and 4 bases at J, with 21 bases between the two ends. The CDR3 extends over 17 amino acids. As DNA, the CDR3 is TGTGCCAGCAGCCACAGGACTGGGTCCCAAGGCGGAAACACCATATATTTT. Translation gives CASSHRTGSQGGNTIYF.

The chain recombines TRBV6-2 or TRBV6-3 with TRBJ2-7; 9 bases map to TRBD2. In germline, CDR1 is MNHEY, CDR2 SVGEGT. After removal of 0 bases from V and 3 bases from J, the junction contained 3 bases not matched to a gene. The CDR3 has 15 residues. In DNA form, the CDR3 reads TGTGCCAGCAGTTACTCTGCGGGGGGGCTCTACGAGCAGTACTTC. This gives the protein CASSYSAGGLYEQYF.

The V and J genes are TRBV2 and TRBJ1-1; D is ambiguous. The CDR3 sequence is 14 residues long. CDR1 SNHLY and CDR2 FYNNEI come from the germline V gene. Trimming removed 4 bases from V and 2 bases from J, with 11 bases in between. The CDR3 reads CASSGKDPNTEAFF. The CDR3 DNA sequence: TGTGCCAGCAGTGGGAAGGATCCTAACACTGAAGCTTTCTTT. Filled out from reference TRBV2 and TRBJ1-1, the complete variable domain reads EPEVTQTPSHQVTQMGQEVILRCVPISNHLYFYWYRQILGQKVEFLVSFYNNEISEKSEIFDDQFSVERPDGSNFTLKIRSTKLEDSAMYFCASSGKDPNTEAFFGQGTRLTVV.

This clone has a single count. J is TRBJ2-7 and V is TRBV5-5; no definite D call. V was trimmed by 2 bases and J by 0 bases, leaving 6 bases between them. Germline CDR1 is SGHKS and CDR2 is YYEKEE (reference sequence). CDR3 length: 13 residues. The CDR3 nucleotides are TGTGCCAGCAGCTTACCTACCTCCTACGAGCAGTACTTC. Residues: CASSLPTSYEQYF.

Written as DNA, the CDR3 is TGTGCCAGCACCCCTGTCGGGGTTGAAAAACTGTTTTTT. This translates into CASTPVGVEKLFF. J is TRBJ1-4 and V is TRBV28; D is unresolved. Trimming shortened V by 7 bases and J by 7 bases, and 13 bases separated the two germline ends. The germline CDR1 and CDR2 sequences are MDHEN and SYDVKM. This CDR3 region has 13 residues. Together with reference TRBV28 and TRBJ1-4, the CDR3 gives the full variable domain: DVKVTQSSRYLVKRTGEKVFLECVQDMDHENMFWYRQDPGLGLRLIYFSYDVKMKEKGDIPEGYSVSREKKERFSLILESASTNQTSMYLCASTPVGVEKLFFGSGTQLSVL.

The CDR3 DNA reads TGCGCCAGCAGCCAACCTAGACAGGGCTCTAACACTGAAGCTTTCTTT. Protein sequence: CASSQPRQGSNTEAFF. The chain has TRBV4-1 and TRBJ1-1; 7 nucleotides agree with TRBD1. CDR1 MGHRA and CDR2 YSYEKL come from the germline V gene. The CDR3 is 16 amino acids. The V segment lost 2 bases and the J segment 2 bases; nucleotides outside the gene matches: 8.

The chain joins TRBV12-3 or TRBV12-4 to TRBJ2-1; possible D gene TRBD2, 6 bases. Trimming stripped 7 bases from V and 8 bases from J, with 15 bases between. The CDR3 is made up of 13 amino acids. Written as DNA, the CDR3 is TGTGCCAGCATGGTGGCGGGGAGATATGAGCAGTTCTTC. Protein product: CASMVAGRYEQFF.

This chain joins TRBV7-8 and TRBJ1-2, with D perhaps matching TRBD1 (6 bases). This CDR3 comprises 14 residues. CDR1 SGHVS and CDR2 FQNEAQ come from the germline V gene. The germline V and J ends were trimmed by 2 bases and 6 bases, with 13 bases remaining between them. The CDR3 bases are TGTGCCAGCAGCTTAAACAGGGCGGGAGATGGCTACACCTTC. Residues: CASSLNRAGDGYTF.

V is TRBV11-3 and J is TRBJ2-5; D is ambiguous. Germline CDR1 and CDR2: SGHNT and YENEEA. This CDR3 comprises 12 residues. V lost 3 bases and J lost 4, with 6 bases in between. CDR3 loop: CASSLMPETQYF. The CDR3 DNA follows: TGTGCCAGCAGCTTGATGCCAGAGACCCAGTACTTC.

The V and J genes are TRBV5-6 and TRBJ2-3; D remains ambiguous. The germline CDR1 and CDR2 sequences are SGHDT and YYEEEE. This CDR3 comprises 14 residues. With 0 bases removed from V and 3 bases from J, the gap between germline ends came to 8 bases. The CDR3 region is CASSLGRPTDTQYF. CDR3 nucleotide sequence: TGTGCCAGCAGCTTGGGTAGGCCGACAGATACGCAGTATTTT.

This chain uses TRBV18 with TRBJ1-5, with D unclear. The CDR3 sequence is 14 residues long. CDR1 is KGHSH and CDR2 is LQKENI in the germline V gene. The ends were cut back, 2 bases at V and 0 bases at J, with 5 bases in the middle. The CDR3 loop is CASSPGISNQPQHF. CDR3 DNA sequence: TGTGCCAGCTCACCAGGGATTAGCAATCAGCCCCAGCATTTT.

As DNA, the CDR3 is TGCAGTGCTCGCGCTTGGGACACCATATATTTT. Its protein product is CSARAWDTIYF. The chain is built from TRBV20-1 and TRBJ1-3; D remains ambiguous. Trimming left V 5 bases short and J 8 bases short, with 10 bases between. The CDR3 extends over 11 amino acids. Germline values: CDR1 DFQATT, CDR2 SNEGSKA (reference sequence).

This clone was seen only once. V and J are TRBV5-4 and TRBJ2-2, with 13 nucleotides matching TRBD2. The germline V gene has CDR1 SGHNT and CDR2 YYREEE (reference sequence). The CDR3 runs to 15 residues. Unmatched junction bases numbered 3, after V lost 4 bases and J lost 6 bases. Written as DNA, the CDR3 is TGTGCCAGCAGCCTGGGACTAGCGGGGCCCGGGGAGCTGTTTTTT. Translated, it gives CASSLGLAGPGELFF.

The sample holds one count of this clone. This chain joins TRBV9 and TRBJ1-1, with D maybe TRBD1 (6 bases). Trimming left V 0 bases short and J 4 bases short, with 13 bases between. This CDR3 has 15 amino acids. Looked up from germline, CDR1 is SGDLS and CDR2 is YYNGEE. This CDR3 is CASSVGGGFGTEAFF. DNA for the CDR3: TGTGCCAGCAGCGTAGGTGGGGGCTTCGGCACTGAAGCTTTCTTT.

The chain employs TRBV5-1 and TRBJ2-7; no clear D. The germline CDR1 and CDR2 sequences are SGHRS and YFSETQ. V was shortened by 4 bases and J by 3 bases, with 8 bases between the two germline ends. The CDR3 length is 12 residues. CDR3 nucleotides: TGCGCCAGCAGCCCTGGCAGCTACGAGCAGTACTTC. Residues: CASSPGSYEQYF.

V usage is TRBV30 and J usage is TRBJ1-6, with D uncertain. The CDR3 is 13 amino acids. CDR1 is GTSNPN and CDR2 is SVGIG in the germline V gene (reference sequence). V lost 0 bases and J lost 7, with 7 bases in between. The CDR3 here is CAWSVSLNSPLHF. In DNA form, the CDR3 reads TGTGCCTGGAGTGTAAGCCTAAATTCACCCCTCCACTTT. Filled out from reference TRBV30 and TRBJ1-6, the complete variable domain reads SQTIHQWPATLVQPVGSPLSLECTVEGTSNPNLYWYRQAAGRGLQLLFYSVGIGQISSEVPQNLSASRPQDRQFILSSKKLLLSDSGFYLCAWSVSLNSPLHFGNGTRLTVT.

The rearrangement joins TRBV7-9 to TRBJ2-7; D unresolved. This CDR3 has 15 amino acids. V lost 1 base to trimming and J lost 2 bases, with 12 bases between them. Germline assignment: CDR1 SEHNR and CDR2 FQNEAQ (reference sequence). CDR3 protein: CASSLGVYGTYEQYF. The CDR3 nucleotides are TGTGCCAGCAGCTTAGGGGTGTACGGTACCTACGAGCAGTACTTC.

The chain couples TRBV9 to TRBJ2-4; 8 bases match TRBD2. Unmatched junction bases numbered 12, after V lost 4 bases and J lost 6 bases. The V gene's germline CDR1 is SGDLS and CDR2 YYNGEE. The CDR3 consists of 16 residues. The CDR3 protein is CASSPPRRGGPNIQYF. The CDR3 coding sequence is TGTGCCAGCAGCCCCCCCCGTCGGGGGGGCCCAAACATTCAGTACTTC.